The next 12 T cell receptor beta chains were all read from a single sample in a study of cytomegalovirus exposure and HLA in healthy donors. The PCR employed 60 Vbeta primers together with 13 Jbeta primers. Sequencing used immunoSEQ multiplex PCR; TCRdb keeps in-frame clones, though not all of them. The sample totals about 40,000 clones. What was sequenced was PBMCs. These receptors originate from a man between 40 and 49 years old in good health and CMV-seropositive.

The V and J genes are TRBV9 and TRBJ1-3, with D possibly TRBD1 on 6 matching bases. The germline V and J ends were trimmed by 2 bases and 2 bases, with 11 bases remaining between them. Germline-derived CDR1 and CDR2 are SGDLS and YYNGEE. The CDR3 has 15 amino acids. This CDR3 is CASSVTGTTGNTIYF. The CDR3 DNA is TGTGCCAGCAGCGTTACCGGGACAACTGGAAACACCATATATTTT.

The chain has TRBV6-1 and TRBJ2-1; 7 nucleotides line up with TRBD1. Trimming removed 6 bases from V and 2 bases from J; junction bases left unmatched: 7. The CDR3 loop spans 15 amino acids. CDR1 is MNHNS, CDR2 SASEGT, per germline. The DNA of the CDR3 is TGTGCCAGCAGCGAGAGGGGGCCTCCCTACAATGAGCAGTTCTTC. Translated: CASSERGPPYNEQFF.

This chain links TRBV13 with TRBJ1-4; 8 positions match TRBD1. The trim removed 6 bases at V and 8 bases at J, leaving 8 bases unmatched. This CDR3 spans 14 amino acids. Germline lookup yields CDR1 PRHDT and CDR2 FYEKMQ (reference sequence). The CDR3 bases are TGTGCCAGCAGATTCAGGGGGCGAAGGGAAAAACTGTTTTTT. It is translated as CASRFRGRREKLFF.

This rearrangement joins TRBV28 to TRBJ2-7, with D possibly matching TRBD2 (5 bases). This CDR3 is 16 amino acids long. Trimming cost V 6 bases and J 0 bases, with 18 bases left between them. Per the germline V gene, CDR1 is MDHEN and CDR2 is SYDVKM. The CDR3 nucleotides are TGTGCCAGCAGCGCCCCCATGGGAGCTCCCTCCTACGAGCAGTACTTC. It is translated as CASSAPMGAPSYEQYF.

This chain links TRBV10-3 with TRBJ1-2; weak D call: TRBD1 (6 bases). Per germline, CDR1 ENHRY and CDR2 SYGVKD. V was cut by 6 bases and J by 8 bases, with 22 bases left in between. The CDR3 is 15 amino acids. The CDR3 sequence: CAIRAEGQTDGGYTF. The CDR3 nucleotides read TGTGCCATCAGGGCTGAGGGACAAACCGATGGAGGCTACACCTTC.

V is TRBV6-5 and J is TRBJ2-7; 9 bases are shared with TRBD2. CDR1 and CDR2 from the germline V gene are MNHEY and SVGAGI. With V trimmed by 0 bases and J by 3 bases, 6 bases remained unmatched. The CDR3 has 16 amino acids. The CDR3 sequence: CASSYSWLAGSYEQYF. The CDR3 DNA reads TGTGCCAGCAGTTACTCTTGGCTAGCGGGGAGCTACGAGCAGTACTTC.

This chain connects TRBV2 to TRBJ1-2; TRBD1 agrees at 8 bases. Germline V CDR1 and CDR2: SNHLY, FYNNEI. The CDR3 spans 16 residues. Trimming took 4 bases from V and 2 from J; bases not matched to a gene: 9. DNA of the CDR3: TGTGCCAGCAGTGTCTCGAGAACAGGGGGGAACTATGGCTACACCTTC. Amino acid sequence: CASSVSRTGGNYGYTF.

The rearrangement joins TRBV11-3 to TRBJ2-2, with TRBD2 identical over 9 bases. The junction had 2 bases not matched to a gene; V was cut back by 1 base and J by 5 bases. CDR3 size: 15 residues. Germline V gene data show CDR1 as SGHNT and CDR2 as YENEEA. In DNA, the CDR3 is TGTGCCAGCAGCTTAGGCCTAGCGGGAACCGGGGAGCTGTTTTTT. It is translated as CASSLGLAGTGELFF. The variable domain in full, completed from reference TRBV11-3 and TRBJ2-2, reads EAGVVQSPRYKIIEKKQPVAFWCNPISGHNTLYWYLQNLGQGPELLIRYENEEAVDDSQLPKDRFSAERLKGVDSTLKIQPAELGDSAVYLCASSLGLAGTGELFFGEGSRLTVL.

The rearrangement uses TRBV9 and TRBJ2-3; the match to TRBD2 covers 10 bases. This CDR3 has 14 amino acids. Germline V gives CDR1 SGDLS, CDR2 YYNGEE. Losses at the gene ends were 3 bases for V and 5 bases for J; bases not matched to a gene: 3. The CDR3 protein is CASSASGSVDTQYF. The CDR3 nucleotides read TGTGCCAGCAGCGCTAGCGGGAGTGTAGATACGCAGTATTTT.

The chain uses TRBV5-1 and TRBJ2-3; 9 positions agree with TRBD2. V lost 3 bases and J lost 5; bases outside the gene matches: 7. Germline CDR1 is SGHRS and CDR2 is YFSETQ. The CDR3 has 15 amino acids. The CDR3 loop is CASSWQGLAEDTQYF. CDR3 coding DNA: TGCGCCAGCAGCTGGCAGGGACTAGCTGAAGATACGCAGTATTTT. Looking up the rest from reference TRBV5-1 and TRBJ2-3 gives the full variable domain: KAGVTQTPRYLIKTRGQQVTLSCSPISGHRSVSWYQQTPGQGLQFLFEYFSETQRNKGNFPGRFSGRQFSNSRSEMNVSTLELGDSALYLCASSWQGLAEDTQYFGPGTRLTVL.

The chain joins TRBV7-9 to TRBJ2-4; D possibly corresponds to TRBD1 (6 bases). CDR1 and CDR2 (germline): SEHNR, FQNEAQ (reference sequence). The CDR3 runs to 18 residues. The V end lost 4 bases, the J end lost 6 bases, and 25 bases lay between the germline ends. CDR3 region: CASSSRTARGGRGNIQYF. CDR3 DNA sequence: TGTGCCAGCAGCTCAAGGACAGCTCGTGGGGGTAGGGGAAACATTCAGTACTTC.

The chain joins TRBV7-2 to TRBJ1-2, with unresolved D. This CDR3 has 14 residues. Germline loops: CDR1 SGHTA, CDR2 FQGNSA. V was trimmed by 0 bases and J by 4 bases, leaving 9 bases between them. The CDR3 reads CASSLAGEVYGYTF. The CDR3 nucleotides are TGTGCCAGCAGCTTAGCGGGTGAGGTCTATGGCTACACCTTC.